This T cell receptor (beta chain) originates from a study of blood T cell repertoires in COVID-19. Study summary: The United States, Italy and Spain provided the acute and convalescent COVID-19 samples. PBMCs, B-cell-depleted T cells, or T cells were the source of the cDNA or gDNA that made up the material.

CDR1 and CDR2 (germline): KGHDR, SFDVKD. This CDR3 region has 15 residues. The germline V and J ends were trimmed by 1 base and 5 bases, with 10 bases remaining between them. Source study methods: Reference gene primers were amplified, and this amplification served to estimate nucleated cell counts. Produced via immunoSEQ multiplex PCR; TCRdb's table is partial and in-frame only. The V and J calls and the clone size are those of that table, but D and trimming were determined from the DNA. The sample includes more than 200,000 clones, approximately 86% of them seen just once. The clonotype originates from a woman in her fifties or sixties with COVID-19, enrolled during active disease. The sequenced sample was peripheral blood. The chain recombines TRBV24-1 with TRBJ2-2, with a weak D call TRBD1 (5 bases). The CDR3 spells CATSDLLQGTGELFF. CDR3 in DNA: TGTGCCACCAGTGATTTACTCCAGGGTACCGGGGAGCTGTTTTTT.